This TCR beta chain was recovered during a study of cytomegalovirus exposure and HLA in healthy donors. Study-wide points: Accurate prediction of HLA-A and HLA-B alleles (for most subjects) was reportedly achieved from TCR beta sequences.

This clone was seen once. Its antigen remains unknown. The PCR had 60 Vbeta and 13 Jbeta primers. Data came from immunoSEQ multiplex PCR; TCRdb stores just in-frame clones and leaves some out. The sample contains nearly 200,000 clones, roughly 80% of which appear only once. The CDR3 contains 13 residues. Trimming at V came to 0 bases and at J to 4 bases, leaving 1 base not matched to a gene. Germline CDR1 SGHRS, CDR2 YFSETQ. The sequence came from a woman in her 30s in good health and CMV-seropositive. The chain carries TRBV5-1 and TRBJ2-7; 7 bases line up with TRBD1. Sequences were obtained from PBMCs. The CDR3, as DNA: TGCGCCAGCAGCTTGGAGACAGGGTACGAGCAGTACTTC. Residues: CASSLETGYEQYF.